This T cell receptor beta chain was sequenced during a study of radiotherapy plus CTLA-4 blockade in lung cancer. Sequencing used immunoSEQ multiplex PCR; TCRdb keeps in-frame clones, though not all of them. The sample records about 49,000 clones, 76% being singletons. The CDR3 is 13 amino acids. V was clipped by 5 bases and J by 6 bases, with 13 bases between them. Germline-derived CDR1 and CDR2 are LGHNT and FRNRAP. The chain joins TRBV12-5 to TRBJ1-2, with D perhaps TRBD1 (6 bases). This receptor was obtained from a human donor with non-small cell lung cancer who had stable disease on radiotherapy plus ipilimumab. Sequencing used peripheral blood, obtained from a patient treated with radiotherapy plus ipilimumab. The CDR3 region has the DNA TGTGCTAGTGGTCTGGGGGCTGGGGATGGCTACACCTTC. Translating gives CASGLGAGDGYTF.